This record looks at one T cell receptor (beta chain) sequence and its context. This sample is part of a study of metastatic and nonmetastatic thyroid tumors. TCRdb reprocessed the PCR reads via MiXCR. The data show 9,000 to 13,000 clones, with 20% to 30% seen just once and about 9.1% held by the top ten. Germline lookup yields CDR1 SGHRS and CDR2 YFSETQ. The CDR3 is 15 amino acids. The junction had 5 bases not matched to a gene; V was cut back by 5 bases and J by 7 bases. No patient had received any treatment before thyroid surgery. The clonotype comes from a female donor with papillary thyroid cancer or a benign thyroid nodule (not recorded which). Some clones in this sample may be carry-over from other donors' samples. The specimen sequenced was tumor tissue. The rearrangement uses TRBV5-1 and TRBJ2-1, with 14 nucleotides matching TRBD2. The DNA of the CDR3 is TGCGCCAGCAGATCGACTAGCGGGGGGGTTAATGAGCAGTTCTTC. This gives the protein CASRSTSGGVNEQFF.